These 21 T cell receptor beta chains share one sample of origin, sequenced in a study of T cells in Graves' hyperthyroidism and ophthalmopathy. It was RNA transcripts that yielded the amplified TCR beta CDR3 regions. With the HTBI primer set, the TCR CDR3 went through a first round of RT-PCR. Each CDR3 protein is one row after TCRdb ran MiXCR on the multiplex PCR reads. The sample has roughly 350,000 distinct CDR3 sequences, roughly 13% seen once; the top ten hold around 32%. Sequencing used blood. All receptors derive from a woman between 40 and 50 years old with Graves' ophthalmopathy.

The CDR3 sequence is CASSFLQGGTGELFF. CDR3 bases: TGTGCCAGCAGCTTCTTACAGGGGGGCACCGGGGAGCTGTTTTTT. V is TRBV7-9 and J is TRBJ2-2; 8 bases line up with TRBD1. The germline V gene encodes CDR1 SEHNR and CDR2 FQNEAQ (reference sequence). CDR3 length: 15 residues. J gave up 4 bases and V 3 bases, and 4 bases lay outside the gene matches.

The chain recombines TRBV20-1 with TRBJ2-7, with a tentative D call TRBD1 (6 bases). The CDR3 spans 15 residues. Germline CDR1 DFQATT, CDR2 SNEGSKA (reference sequence). Trimming left V 2 bases short and J 2 bases short, with 16 bases between. This chain's CDR3 is CSARYLGAPAYEQYF. The CDR3 nucleotides read TGCAGTGCTAGATATTTGGGGGCCCCAGCCTACGAGCAGTACTTC.

This clonotype was counted at least ten times. The chain couples TRBV10-3 to TRBJ2-7; tentative D call: TRBD1 (6 bases). Germline V gene lookup returns CDR1 ENHRY and CDR2 SYGVKD. This CDR3 is built from 15 residues. V lost 7 bases to trimming and J lost 0 bases, with 16 bases between them. CDR3 coding DNA: TGTGCCATCAACCAACAGGGCCCCAGCTCCTACGAGCAGTACTTC. Amino acid sequence: CAINQQGPSSYEQYF.

This clonotype has at least ten counts. V usage is TRBV24-1 and J usage is TRBJ1-2, with 8 bases aligning to TRBD1. Germline V lookup: CDR1 KGHDR, CDR2 SFDVKD. There are 14 residues in the CDR3. V dropped 9 bases and J dropped 5; count of bases not matched to a gene: 10. The CDR3 sequence is CATSGTGDFYGYTF. Here the CDR3 DNA reads TGTGCCACCTCCGGGACAGGAGATTTTTATGGCTACACCTTC.

The chain combines TRBV9 with TRBJ2-2; 9 bases line up with TRBD2. V trimming: 0 bases; J trimming: 6 bases; junction bases outside the gene matches: 3. CDR3 length: 15 residues. Germline CDR1 is SGDLS and CDR2 is YYNGEE. CDR3 loop: CASSVGGRAAGELFF. The CDR3 DNA sequence: TGTGCCAGCAGCGTAGGCGGGAGGGCCGCCGGGGAGCTGTTTTTT.

This clonotype was counted at least ten times. The V call is TRBV6-2 or TRBV6-3, the J call TRBJ2-7; D might be TRBD1 (5 bases). Germline-derived CDR1 and CDR2 are MNHEY and SVGEGT. The CDR3 covers 15 residues. The ends were cut back, 2 bases at V and 1 base at J, with 12 bases in the middle. The CDR3 here is CASSYTQGRSYEQYF. The CDR3 DNA is TGTGCCAGCAGTTACACGCAGGGCCGATCCTACGAGCAGTACTTC.

There are many counts of this clonotype. The chain recombines TRBV10-3 with TRBJ2-7; 10 bases line up with TRBD2. V shed 4 bases, J shed 4 bases, and the junction held 4 bases outside the gene matches. From germline, CDR1 is ENHRY and CDR2 SYGVKD. The CDR3 contains 14 residues. The DNA of the CDR3 is TGTGCCATCAGTGCCTGGACTAGCGGTTACGAGCAGTACTTC. As protein: CAISAWTSGYEQYF.

This clonotype has a count of ten or more. This sequence joins TRBV5-5 and TRBJ1-5, with a tentative D call TRBD1 (6 bases). CDR3 size: 16 residues. CDR1 and CDR2 from the germline V gene are SGHKS and YYEKEE (reference sequence). Trimming took 0 bases from V and 3 from J, leaving 13 bases between them. CDR3 region: CASSLGYGQFNQPQHF. The CDR3 nucleotides read TGTGCCAGCAGCTTGGGATACGGACAGTTCAATCAGCCCCAGCATTTT.

This clonotype has more than one count but fewer than ten. This chain uses TRBV7-9 with TRBJ1-1; D not certain. Trimming pared 3 bases from V and 6 bases from J, leaving 11 bases between. CDR3 length: 13 residues. Germline V CDR1 and CDR2: SEHNR, FQNEAQ (reference sequence). DNA for the CDR3: TGTGCCAGCAGCTTGGGGAGACCGGCTGAAGCTTTCTTT. It specifies CASSLGRPAEAFF.

The gene calls are TRBV24-1 and TRBJ2-2; no clear D gene. This CDR3 region has 18 residues. Trimming shortened V by 4 bases and J by 5 bases, and 22 bases separated the two germline ends. The germline CDR1 and CDR2 sequences are KGHDR and SFDVKD. CDR3 coding DNA: TGTGCCACCAGTGACGCAGAACCGAAATATACGGCGACCGGGGAGCTGTTTTTT. It codes for CATSDAEPKYTATGELFF.

This clonotype has at least ten counts. The V and J genes are TRBV29-1 and TRBJ2-7; the D is unclear. Germline assignment: CDR1 SQVTM and CDR2 ANQGSEA. There are 14 residues in the CDR3. V shed 4 bases and J shed 3 bases, with 16 bases lying between them. The CDR3 sequence is CSVVTLGRHYEQYF. The CDR3, as DNA: TGCAGCGTTGTTACGCTTGGCAGGCACTACGAGCAGTACTTC.

The chain carries TRBV5-5 and TRBJ1-6, with a tentative D call TRBD1 (5 bases). Germline V gene sequence: CDR1 SGHKS, CDR2 YYEKEE (reference sequence). The CDR3 has 14 residues. V gave up 4 bases and J gave up 10 bases, with 15 bases separating them. The chain's CDR3 is CASSQGPSVSPLHF. In DNA, the CDR3 is TGTGCCAGCAGCCAGGGACCGTCTGTATCACCCCTCCACTTT.

Many counts were recorded for this clonotype. The rearrangement joins TRBV2 to TRBJ2-2; D gene ambiguous. Germline V gives CDR1 SNHLY, CDR2 FYNNEI. This CDR3 comprises 16 residues. Trimming removed 3 bases at V and 0 bases at J, with 11 bases between. In nucleotides, the CDR3 is TGTGCCAGCAGTGACCCGGGTGGGTCGAACACCGGGGAGCTGTTTTTT. It is translated as CASSDPGGSNTGELFF.

This clonotype turned up a few times. The V call is TRBV6-5, the J call TRBJ2-7, with TRBD2 matching 14 bases. This CDR3 comprises 15 residues. The germline gives CDR1 MNHEY, CDR2 SVGAGI. J was trimmed by 6 bases and V by 2 bases; bases with no gene match: 3. The CDR3: CASSYGGLAGVEQYF. CDR3 sequence (DNA): TGTGCCAGCAGTTACGGGGGACTAGCGGGAGTCGAGCAGTACTTC.

Notes on this clonotype: Just one base apart from a much larger clone, this may be a read error. The rearrangement links TRBV27 to TRBJ1-5; 8 bases are a match to TRBD1. Germline loops: CDR1 MNHEY, CDR2 SMNVEV (reference sequence). Germline trimming cut 4 bases from V and 7 bases from J; bases unmatched to any gene: 9. CDR3 size: 15 residues. The CDR3 spells CASSSAGGVEQPQHF. Here the CDR3 DNA reads TGTGCCAGCAGTTCCGCAGGGGGCGTGGAACAGCCCCAGCATTTT.

The J gene is TRBJ1-3, the V gene TRBV18; D is ambiguous. This CDR3 has 16 amino acids. In germline, CDR1 is KGHSH, CDR2 LQKENI. V dropped 4 bases and J dropped 0 bases, with 13 bases sitting between them. The CDR3 reads CASSLKESSSGNTIYF. DNA for the CDR3: TGTGCCAGCTCACTGAAGGAGTCCAGCTCTGGAAACACCATATATTTT.

This clonotype showed up just a few times. V usage is TRBV28 and J usage is TRBJ1-3; D may be TRBD1 (5 bases). V was shortened by 6 bases and J by 2 bases, with 17 bases between the two germline ends. The germline gives CDR1 MDHEN, CDR2 SYDVKM. This CDR3 has 16 amino acids. The CDR3, as DNA: TGTGCCAGCAGCCGACTAAGATCCAGGGCTGGAAACACCATATATTTT. This translates into CASSRLRSRAGNTIYF.

This clonotype was picked up many times. This chain connects TRBV29-1 to TRBJ2-3; 12 nucleotides agree with TRBD2. Germline trimming cut 7 bases from V and 10 bases from J; bases unmatched to any gene: 9. This CDR3 contains 13 residues. Germline V CDR1 and CDR2: SQVTM, ANQGSEA. The CDR3 nucleotides read TGCAGCGGCGGACTAGCGGGAACATCGGCGCAGTATTTT. The encoded protein is CSGGLAGTSAQYF.

The J gene is TRBJ1-1, the V gene TRBV19; TRBD1 might be the D (5 bases). This CDR3 has 14 residues. From germline, CDR1 is LNHDA and CDR2 SQIVND (reference sequence). V was pared by 6 bases and J by 2 bases, with 13 bases between. The CDR3 is CASSTQGLNTEAFF. CDR3 nucleotides: TGTGCCAGTAGCACGCAGGGACTAAACACTGAAGCTTTCTTT.

Details on this clonotype: Given the absence of the conserved phenylalanine or tryptophan at the CDR3 end, a read error is likely. The chain links TRBV3-1 to TRBJ1-1; the match to TRBD1 covers 10 bases. This CDR3 region has 16 residues. The J segment lost 2 bases and the V segment lost 4 bases, leaving 7 bases of the junction unmatched. The germline V gene has CDR1 LGHDT and CDR2 YNNKEL (reference sequence). The CDR3 sequence is CASSRRDRGGNTEAFL. In nucleotides, the CDR3 is TGTGCCAGCAGCCGCCGGGACAGGGGAGGAAACACTGAAGCTTTCCTT.

CDR3 protein: CASSPGQGYNNQPQHF. The DNA for the CDR3 is TGTGCCAGCAGCCCAGGGCAGGGCTATAACAATCAGCCCCAGCATTTT. The rearrangement joins TRBV7-6 to TRBJ1-5; D is possibly TRBD1 (5 bases). The CDR3 loop spans 16 amino acids. Trimming took off 5 bases at V and 3 bases at J, with 17 bases between the two ends. Per the germline V gene, CDR1 is SGHVS and CDR2 is FNYEAQ. Based on the CDR3 plus reference TRBV7-6 and TRBJ1-5, the full variable domain is GAGVSQSPRYKVTKRGQDVALRCDPISGHVSLYWYRQALGQGPEFLTYFNYEAQQDKSGLPNDRFSAERPEGSISTLTIQRTEQRDSAMYRCASSPGQGYNNQPQHFGDGTRLSIL.